This is a list of T cell receptor beta chains from one sample in a study of OX40 agonist ivuxolimab in advanced cancers. The method was immunoSEQ multiplex PCR; TCRdb's version includes in-frame clones alone and lacks a portion of them. Here the sample spans roughly 15,000 clones, 70% to 90% being singletons. The material sequenced was CD4+ or CD8+ T cells sorted from blood, taken in a trial of the OX40 agonist ivuxolimab. The receptors shown here come from an adult with an advanced solid tumor such as melanoma, head and neck, liver or kidney cancer. The CDR3 runs from the conserved cysteine through the conserved F or W. Each record gives: D gene, J gene, V gene, clone size, CDR3 protein, CDR3 DNA. A D gene is named only where the DNA matches it firmly. Not every row has a clone size; where given, it reads once, few, many or a size class.

- TRBJ2-5 TRBV10-3 - CAIGDTRGRETQYF TGTGCCATCGGGGACACTCGGGGACGGGAGACCCAGTACTTC
- TRBJ2-1 TRBV4-2 once CASSPPLGPPYEQFF TGTGCCAGCAGCCCTCCCTTGGGACCCCCCTATGAGCAGTTCTTC
- TRBJ1-1 TRBV6-6 - CASRNNGRMNTEAFF TGTGCCAGCAGAAATAACGGACGGATGAACACTGAAGCTTTCTTT
- TRBJ2-1 TRBV7-6 - CASSLGISGYLDEQFF TGTGCCAGCAGCTTAGGGATTAGCGGATATTTAGATGAGCAGTTCTTC
- TRBJ2-1 TRBV28 - CASSSYNEQFF TGTGCCAGCAGTTCCTACAATGAGCAGTTCTTC
- TRBJ2-7 TRBV10-3 - CAISAPDSLSYEQYF TGTGCCATCAGTGCTCCGGACAGCCTCTCCTACGAGCAGTACTTC
- TRBJ2-1 TRBV5-1 - CASSFSSNEQFF TGCGCCAGCAGCTTTTCTAGCAATGAGCAGTTCTTC
TRBD2 TRBJ2-7 TRBV7-2 - CASSLRTSPDEQYF TGTGCCAGCAGCTTGCGGACTAGCCCAGACGAGCAGTACTTC
- TRBJ2-2 TRBV7-2 - CASSLAFQTGELFF TGTGCCAGCAGCTTAGCCTTCCAGACCGGGGAGCTGTTTTTT
- TRBJ2-7 TRBV6-5 - CASSYSGRYEQYF TGTGCCAGCAGTTACTCAGGGAGGTACGAGCAGTACTTC
- TRBJ1-1 TRBV29-1 once CSVVRGAATEAFF TGCAGCGTTGTACGCGGGGCGGCCACTGAAGCTTTCTTT
TRBD2 TRBJ2-7 TRBV28 few CASTPWGGSYEQYF TGTGCCAGCACCCCTTGGGGGGGGTCCTACGAGCAGTACTTC
- TRBJ2-7 TRBV10-3 - CATRSSLDEQYF TGTGCCACCCGCAGTTCTCTCGACGAGCAGTACTTC
- TRBJ1-1 TRBV30 - CAWSLQGLNTEAFF TGTGCCTGGAGCCTACAGGGCTTGAACACTGAAGCTTTCTTT
TRBD2 TRBJ2-7 TRBV14 - CASSPHAGGTYEQYF TGTGCCAGCAGCCCTCATGCCGGGGGGACCTACGAGCAGTACTTC
TRBD2 TRBJ2-7 TRBV6-5 - CASSSGAYEQYF TGTGCCAGTTCTAGCGGTGCCTACGAGCAGTACTTC
- TRBJ2-3 TRBV7-6 - CASTLGWGIDTQYF TGTGCCAGCACCCTAGGGTGGGGAATAGATACGCAGTATTTT
TRBD1 TRBJ2-1 TRBV27 - CASSRQGAGEQFF TGTGCCAGCAGTCGACAGGGGGCAGGTGAGCAGTTCTTC
- TRBJ2-3 TRBV5-1 - CASSLGLVLSTDTQYF TGCGCCAGCAGCTTGGGGTTAGTCCTCAGCACAGATACGCAGTATTTT
- TRBJ1-1 TRBV7-9 - CASSQEGVGTEAFF TGTGCCAGCAGCCAAGAGGGCGTCGGCACTGAAGCTTTCTTT
- TRBJ1-1 TRBV19 - CASLGRLNTEAFF TGTGCCAGTCTCGGACGGCTGAACACTGAAGCTTTCTTT
- TRBJ2-3 TRBV28 once CASTTAQFLSTDTQYF TGTGCCAGCACCACAGCCCAGTTCTTAAGCACAGATACGCAGTATTTT
- TRBJ2-7 TRBV28 - CASSFSWTYEQYF TGTGCCAGCAGTTTTTCCTGGACCTACGAGCAGTACTTC
TRBD1 TRBJ1-6 TRBV28 - CASSSGQGGQGYNSPLHF TGTGCCAGCAGTTCGGGACAGGGAGGCCAGGGATATAATTCACCCCTCCACTTT
- TRBJ2-2 TRBV7-2 - CASSFLGVNTGELFF TGTGCCAGCAGCTTTCTGGGCGTGAACACCGGGGAGCTGTTTTTT
TRBD1 TRBJ2-4 TRBV19 - CASSYRGMAKNIQYF TGTGCCAGTTCATACAGGGGAATGGCCAAAAACATTCAGTACTTC
- TRBJ1-5 TRBV5-6 once CASSLGPYSNQPQHF TGTGCCAGCAGCCTGGGTCCCTATAGCAATCAGCCCCAGCATTTT
TRBD2 TRBJ2-1 TRBV10-2 - CASSEPSGRDEQFF TGCGCCAGCAGTGAGCCTAGCGGGAGGGATGAGCAGTTCTTC
- TRBJ2-1 TRBV30 few CALRGGNEQFF TGTGCCTTGCGGGGAGGAAATGAGCAGTTCTTC
TRBD2 TRBJ2-1 TRBV28 - CATATSGRVNEQFF TGTGCCACCGCGACTAGCGGGAGGGTCAATGAGCAGTTCTTC
- TRBJ2-5 TRBV28 once CASSAFFAETQYF TGTGCCAGCAGTGCTTTTTTCGCCGAGACCCAGTACTTC
- TRBJ1-1 TRBV6-5 - CASSKGRMGTEAFF TGTGCCAGCAGCAAAGGACGGATGGGGACTGAAGCTTTCTTT
- TRBJ1-3 TRBV2 - CASSELGSSGNTIYF TGTGCCAGCAGTGAACTAGGTTCCTCTGGAAACACCATATATTTT
TRBD1 TRBJ1-6 TRBV10-3 - CAIGTGSGSPLHF TGTGCCATCGGGACAGGGTCGGGTTCACCCCTCCACTTT
- TRBJ2-1 TRBV11-3 - CASSTNGWNEQFF TGTGCCAGCAGCACCAACGGTTGGAATGAGCAGTTCTTC
- TRBJ1-1 TRBV6-1 - CASSENMNTEAFF TGTGCCAGCAGCGAGAACATGAACACTGAAGCTTTCTTT
TRBD1 TRBJ1-1 TRBV2 - CASSGGQGATEAFF TGTGCCAGCAGCGGGGGACAGGGGGCTACCGAAGCTTTCTTT
TRBD2 TRBJ2-7 TRBV10-3 few CAISEVLAGEQYF TGTGCCATCAGTGAGGTATTAGCGGGGGAGCAGTACTTC
- TRBJ2-3 TRBV15 - CATSRDQAGLGGTDTQYF TGTGCCACCAGCAGAGACCAAGCGGGCCTAGGGGGCACAGATACGCAGTATTTT
- TRBJ1-2 TRBV19 - CASSRGEVGYGYTF TGTGCCAGTAGTCGGGGCGAAGTGGGCTATGGCTACACCTTC
TRBD2 TRBJ2-1 TRBV19 - CASSIVTAGASYEQFF TGTGCCAGTAGTATAGTGACAGCGGGAGCCTCATATGAGCAGTTCTTC
- TRBJ2-7 TRBV7-2 - CASSLGTGYEQYF TGTGCCAGCAGCTTAGGAACGGGATACGAGCAGTACTTC
- TRBJ1-6 TRBV5-6 - CASSEWDRTYNSPLHF TGTGCCAGCAGCGAATGGGACCGAACCTATAATTCACCCCTCCACTTT
TRBD2 TRBJ2-7 TRBV30 - CAWSVQAGAYEQYF TGTGCCTGGAGTGTACAAGCGGGGGCCTACGAGCAGTACTTC
TRBD2 TRBJ2-5 TRBV9 - CASSGGLAEETQYF TGTGCCAGCAGCGGCGGACTAGCCGAAGAGACCCAGTACTTC
TRBD2 TRBJ2-2 TRBV5-1 - CASSLGLAGGAGELFF TGCGCCAGCAGCTTGGGCCTAGCGGGAGGGGCCGGGGAGCTGTTTTTT
- TRBJ2-1 TRBV30 - CAGPVGAYNEQFF TGTGCCGGGCCTGTTGGGGCCTACAATGAGCAGTTCTTC
- TRBJ2-5 TRBV5-1 - CASSFQGYQETQYF TGCGCCAGCAGCTTCCAGGGCTACCAAGAGACCCAGTACTTC
- TRBJ2-3 TRBV5-5 few CASSPVRAGRTDTQYF TGTGCCAGCAGCCCGGTCAGGGCGGGAAGGACAGATACGCAGTATTTT
- TRBJ2-6 TRBV7-9 - CASSANSGANVLTF TGTGCCAGCAGCGCGAACTCTGGGGCCAACGTCCTGACTTTC
TRBD1 TRBJ2-7 TRBV12-5 once CASGLATGTAYEQYF TGTGCTAGTGGTTTGGCCACCGGGACAGCCTACGAGCAGTACTTC
TRBD2 TRBJ2-7 TRBV5-8 - CASSPSISGRPTYEQYF TGTGCCAGCAGCCCTTCTATCAGCGGGAGGCCAACCTACGAGCAGTACTTC
TRBD1 TRBJ2-2 TRBV5-1 - CASSSRQGAAGELFF TGCGCCAGCAGCTCCCGACAGGGGGCGGCCGGGGAGCTGTTTTTT